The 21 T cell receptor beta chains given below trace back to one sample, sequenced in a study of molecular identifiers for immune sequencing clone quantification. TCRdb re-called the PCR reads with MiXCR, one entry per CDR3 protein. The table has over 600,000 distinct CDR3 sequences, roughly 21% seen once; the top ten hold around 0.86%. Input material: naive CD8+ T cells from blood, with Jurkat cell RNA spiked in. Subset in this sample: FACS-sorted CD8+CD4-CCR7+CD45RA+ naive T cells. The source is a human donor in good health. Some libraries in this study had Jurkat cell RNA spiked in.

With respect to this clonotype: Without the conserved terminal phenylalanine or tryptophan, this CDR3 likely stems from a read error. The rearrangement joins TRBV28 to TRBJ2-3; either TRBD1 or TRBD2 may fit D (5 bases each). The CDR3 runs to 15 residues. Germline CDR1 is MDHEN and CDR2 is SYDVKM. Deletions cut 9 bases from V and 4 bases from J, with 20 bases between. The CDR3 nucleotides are TGTGCCAGTGTCCGTGAGAGGGGCCTCGCAGATACGCAGTATCTT. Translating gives CASVRERGLADTQYL.

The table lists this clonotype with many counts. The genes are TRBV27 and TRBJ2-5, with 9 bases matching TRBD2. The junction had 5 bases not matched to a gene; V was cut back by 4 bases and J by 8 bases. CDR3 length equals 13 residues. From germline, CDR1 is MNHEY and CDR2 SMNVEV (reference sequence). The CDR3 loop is CASSSGTSYTQYF. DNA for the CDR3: TGTGCCAGCAGTTCCGGGACTAGCTATACCCAGTACTTC.

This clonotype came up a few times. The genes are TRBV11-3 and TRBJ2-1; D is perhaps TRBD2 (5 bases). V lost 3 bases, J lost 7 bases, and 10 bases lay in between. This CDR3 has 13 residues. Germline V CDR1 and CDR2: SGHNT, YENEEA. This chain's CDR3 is CASSFETGNEQFF. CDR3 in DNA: TGTGCCAGCAGCTTTGAGACGGGGAATGAGCAGTTCTTC.

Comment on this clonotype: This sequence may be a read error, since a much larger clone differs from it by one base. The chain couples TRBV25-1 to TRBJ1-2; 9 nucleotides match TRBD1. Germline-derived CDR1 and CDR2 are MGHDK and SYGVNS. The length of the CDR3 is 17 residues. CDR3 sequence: CASSEWDRAARGYGCTF. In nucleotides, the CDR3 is TGTGCCAGCAGTGAATGGGACAGGGCCGCGAGGGGCTATGGCTGCACCTTC.

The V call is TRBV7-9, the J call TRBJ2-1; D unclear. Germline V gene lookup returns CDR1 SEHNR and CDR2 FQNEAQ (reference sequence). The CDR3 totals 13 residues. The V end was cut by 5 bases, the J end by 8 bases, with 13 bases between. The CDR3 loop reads CASSQGVVDEQFF. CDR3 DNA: TGTGCCAGCAGCCAAGGAGTCGTAGATGAGCAGTTCTTC.

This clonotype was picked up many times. For the CDR3, the DNA is TGTGCCAGCAGCCCGACTAGCACGGAGACCCAGTACTTC. This translates into CASSPTSTETQYF. The chain combines TRBV3-1 with TRBJ2-5, with 7 nucleotides matching TRBD2. The germline CDR1 and CDR2 sequences are LGHDT and YNNKEL (reference sequence). There are 13 residues in the CDR3. With 4 bases clipped from V and 5 bases from J, the junction kept 4 bases outside the gene matches.

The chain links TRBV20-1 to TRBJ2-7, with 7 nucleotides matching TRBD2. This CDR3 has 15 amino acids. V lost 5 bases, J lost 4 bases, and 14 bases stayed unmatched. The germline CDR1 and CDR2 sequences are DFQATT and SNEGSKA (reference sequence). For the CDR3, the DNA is TGCAGTGCTTCCCCACGGTCTAGCGGTGGATACGAGCAGTACTTC. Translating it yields CSASPRSSGGYEQYF.

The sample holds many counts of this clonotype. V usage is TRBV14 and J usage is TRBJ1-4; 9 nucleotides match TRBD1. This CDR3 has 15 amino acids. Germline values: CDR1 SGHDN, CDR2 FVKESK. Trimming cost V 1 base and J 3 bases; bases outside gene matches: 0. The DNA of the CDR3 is TGTGCCAGCAGCCAAGGGACAGGGGCTAATGAAAAACTGTTTTTT. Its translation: CASSQGTGANEKLFF.

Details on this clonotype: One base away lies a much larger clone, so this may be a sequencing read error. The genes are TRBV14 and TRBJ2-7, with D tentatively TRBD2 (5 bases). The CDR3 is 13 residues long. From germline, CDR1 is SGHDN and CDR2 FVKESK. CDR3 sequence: CASSLGLLYEQCF. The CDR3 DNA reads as TGTGCCAGCAGCCTAGGACTCCTCTACGAGCAGTGCTTC.

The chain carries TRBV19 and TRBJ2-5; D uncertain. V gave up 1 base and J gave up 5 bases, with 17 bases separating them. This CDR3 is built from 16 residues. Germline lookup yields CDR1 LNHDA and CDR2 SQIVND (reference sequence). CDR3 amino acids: CASSIGPFQRLETQYF. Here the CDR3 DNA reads TGTGCCAGTAGTATAGGGCCTTTCCAGCGCCTGGAGACCCAGTACTTC.

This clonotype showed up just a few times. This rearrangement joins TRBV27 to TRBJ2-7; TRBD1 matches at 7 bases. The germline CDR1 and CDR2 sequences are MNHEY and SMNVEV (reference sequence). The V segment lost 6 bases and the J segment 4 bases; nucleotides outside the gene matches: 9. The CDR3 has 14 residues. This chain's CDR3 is CASRAQGVLYEQYF. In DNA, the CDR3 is TGTGCCAGCAGGGCGCAGGGGGTATTATACGAGCAGTACTTC.

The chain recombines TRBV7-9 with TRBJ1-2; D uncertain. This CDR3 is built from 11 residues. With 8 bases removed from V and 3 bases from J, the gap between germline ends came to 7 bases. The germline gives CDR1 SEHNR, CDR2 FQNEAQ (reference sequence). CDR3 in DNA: TGTGCCAGCTCGAGCCACTATGGCTACACCTTC. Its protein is CASSSHYGYTF.

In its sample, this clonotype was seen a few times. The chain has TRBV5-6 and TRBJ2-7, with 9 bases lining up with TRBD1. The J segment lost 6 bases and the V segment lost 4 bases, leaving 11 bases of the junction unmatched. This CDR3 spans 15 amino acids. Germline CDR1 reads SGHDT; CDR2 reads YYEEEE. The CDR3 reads CASSDILGQGPEQYF. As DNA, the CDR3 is TGTGCCAGCAGCGATATTCTGGGACAGGGTCCCGAGCAGTACTTC.

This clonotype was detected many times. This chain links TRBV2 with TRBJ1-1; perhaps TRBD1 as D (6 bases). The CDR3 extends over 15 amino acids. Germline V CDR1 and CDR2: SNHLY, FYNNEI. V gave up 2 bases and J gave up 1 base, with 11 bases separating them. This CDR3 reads CASSESTGPNTEAFF. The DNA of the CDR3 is TGTGCCAGCAGTGAATCGACAGGCCCGAACACTGAAGCTTTCTTT.

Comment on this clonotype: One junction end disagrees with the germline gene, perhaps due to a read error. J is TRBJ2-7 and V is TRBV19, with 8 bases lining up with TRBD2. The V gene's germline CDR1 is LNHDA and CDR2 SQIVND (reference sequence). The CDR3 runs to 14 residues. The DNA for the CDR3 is TGTGCCAGTAGTATAAGCGGGAGCTCCTACGAGCGGTACTTC. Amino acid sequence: CASSISGSSYERYF.

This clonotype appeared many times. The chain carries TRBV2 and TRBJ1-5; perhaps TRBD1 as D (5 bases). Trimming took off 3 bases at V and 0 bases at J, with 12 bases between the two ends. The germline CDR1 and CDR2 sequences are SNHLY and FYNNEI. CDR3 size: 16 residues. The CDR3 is CASSDSEGLSNQPQHF. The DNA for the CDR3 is TGTGCCAGCAGTGATAGTGAGGGACTTAGCAATCAGCCCCAGCATTTT.

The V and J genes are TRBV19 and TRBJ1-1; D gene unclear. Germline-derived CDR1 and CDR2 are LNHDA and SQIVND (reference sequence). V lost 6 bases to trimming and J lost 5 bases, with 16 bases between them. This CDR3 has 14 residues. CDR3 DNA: TGTGCCAGTAGGGCCGGGTCCGCGTTTACTGAAGCTTTCTTT. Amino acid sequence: CASRAGSAFTEAFF.

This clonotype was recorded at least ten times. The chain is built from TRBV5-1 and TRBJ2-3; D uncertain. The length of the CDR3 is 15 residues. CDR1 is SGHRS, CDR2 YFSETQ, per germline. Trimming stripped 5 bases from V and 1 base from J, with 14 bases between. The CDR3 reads CASSLKELRTDTQYF. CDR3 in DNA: TGCGCCAGCAGTCTCAAGGAGCTTCGCACAGATACGCAGTATTTT.

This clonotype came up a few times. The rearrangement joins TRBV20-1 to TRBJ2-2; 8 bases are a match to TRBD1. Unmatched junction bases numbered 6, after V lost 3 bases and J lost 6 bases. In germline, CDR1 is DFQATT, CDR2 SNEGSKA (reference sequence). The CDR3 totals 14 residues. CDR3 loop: CSARDREESGELFF. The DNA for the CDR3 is TGCAGTGCTAGGGACAGGGAGGAGTCCGGGGAGCTGTTTTTT.

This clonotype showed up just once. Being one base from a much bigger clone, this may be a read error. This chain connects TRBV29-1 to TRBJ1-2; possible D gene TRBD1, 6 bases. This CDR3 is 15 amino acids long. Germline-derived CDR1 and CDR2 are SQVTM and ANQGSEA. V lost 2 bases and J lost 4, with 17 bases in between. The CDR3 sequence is CSVEMFRGRSYGYTF. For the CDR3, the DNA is TGCAGCGTTGAAATGTTCCGGGGGCGAAGCTATGGCTACACCTTC. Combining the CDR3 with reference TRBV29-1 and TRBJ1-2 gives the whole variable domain SAVISQKPSRDICQRGTSLTIQCQVDSQVTMMFWYRQQPGQSLTLIATANQGSEATYESGFVIDKFPISRPNLTFSTLTVSNMSPEDSSIYLCSVEMFRGRSYGYTFGSGTRLTVV.

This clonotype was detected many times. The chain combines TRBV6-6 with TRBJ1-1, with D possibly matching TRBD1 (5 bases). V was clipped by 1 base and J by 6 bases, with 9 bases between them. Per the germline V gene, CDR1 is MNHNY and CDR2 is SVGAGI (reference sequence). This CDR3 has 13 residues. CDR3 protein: CASSYYGDPEAFF. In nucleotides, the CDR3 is TGTGCCAGCAGTTACTACGGGGACCCTGAAGCTTTCTTT.